Given below is one T cell receptor (beta chain) in context. Its antigen remains unidentified. V was clipped by 2 bases and J by 6 bases; unmatched bases: 5. This CDR3 comprises 14 residues. Germline V gene data show CDR1 as SGHAT and CDR2 as FQDESV (reference sequence). TCRdb's table, derived via immunoSEQ multiplex PCR, lists solely in-frame clones and lacks some. In the table there are about 610 clones, 75% to 95% of which are singletons. The data originate from a study of chemoradiotherapy in HPV16-positive cancers. Study background: Candidate HPV-specific T-cell clones and common TCR motifs came from functional assays in a couple of HPV16-positive patients.

Study conclusions and caveats: Candidate HPV-specific clones and E7-related TCR motifs grew in tumor during treatment. Only a couple of HPV16-positive patients supplied the functional HPV-specificity definition.

This clonotype originated in a human donor with HPV-associated anogenital cancer. The chain carries TRBV11-1 and TRBJ2-7; TRBD1 agrees at 9 bases. The sample consisted of tumor tissue, taken from a patient who underwent chemoradiotherapy. The CDR3 reads CASSLRTGVGEQYF. Here the CDR3 DNA reads TGTGCCAGCAGCTTAAGGACAGGGGTCGGCGAGCAGTACTTC. Full variable domain (missing parts from reference TRBV11-1 and TRBJ2-7): EAEVAQSPRYKITEKSQAVAFWCDPISGHATLYWYRQILGQGPELLVQFQDESVVDDSQLPKDRFSAERLKGVDSTLKIQPAELGDSAMYLCASSLRTGVGEQYFGPGTRLTVT.